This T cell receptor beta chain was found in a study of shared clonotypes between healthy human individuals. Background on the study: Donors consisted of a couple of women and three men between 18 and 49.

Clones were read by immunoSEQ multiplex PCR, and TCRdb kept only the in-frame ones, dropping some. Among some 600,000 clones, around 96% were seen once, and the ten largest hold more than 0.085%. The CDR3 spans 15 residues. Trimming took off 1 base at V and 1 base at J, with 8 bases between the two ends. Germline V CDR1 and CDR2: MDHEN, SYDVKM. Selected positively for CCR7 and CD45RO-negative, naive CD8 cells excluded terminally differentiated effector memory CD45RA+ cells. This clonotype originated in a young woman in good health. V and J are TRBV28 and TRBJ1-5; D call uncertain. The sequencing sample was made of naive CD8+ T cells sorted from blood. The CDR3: CASSLFPDSNQPQHF. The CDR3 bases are TGTGCCAGCAGTTTATTCCCCGACAGCAATCAGCCCCAGCATTTT. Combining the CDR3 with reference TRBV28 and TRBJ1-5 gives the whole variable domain DVKVTQSSRYLVKRTGEKVFLECVQDMDHENMFWYRQDPGLGLRLIYFSYDVKMKEKGDIPEGYSVSREKKERFSLILESASTNQTSMYLCASSLFPDSNQPQHFGDGTRLSIL.